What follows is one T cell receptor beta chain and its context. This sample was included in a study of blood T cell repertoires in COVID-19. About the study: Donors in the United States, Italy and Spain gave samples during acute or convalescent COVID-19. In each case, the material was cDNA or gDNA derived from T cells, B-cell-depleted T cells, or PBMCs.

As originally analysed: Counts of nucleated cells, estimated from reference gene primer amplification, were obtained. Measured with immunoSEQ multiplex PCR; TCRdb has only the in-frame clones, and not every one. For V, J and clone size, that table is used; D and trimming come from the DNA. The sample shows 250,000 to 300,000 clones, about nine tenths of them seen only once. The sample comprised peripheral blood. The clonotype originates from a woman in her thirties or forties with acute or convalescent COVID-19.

CDR3 sequence reads: CASGLSRGGDSEAFF. The CDR3 DNA reads as TGTGCTAGTGGTTTATCAAGGGGGGGTGACTCTGAAGCTTTCTTT. The chain links TRBV12-5 to TRBJ1-1; perhaps TRBD1 as D (6 bases). Looked up from germline, CDR1 is LGHNT and CDR2 is FRNRAP. Trimming took off 3 bases at V and 6 bases at J, with 17 bases between the two ends. This CDR3 has 15 amino acids.